This T cell receptor beta chain emerged from a study of HIV-infected patients and healthy controls. At least ten counts were recorded for this clonotype. Alpha and beta constant-region primers primed reverse transcription of approximately 500 ng RNA. Alpha and beta chain libraries were made separately by chain-specific third strand synthesis with multiplexing indices. TCRdb called the 5' RACE reads again in MiXCR, with one record for every CDR3 protein. The profile shows 17,000 or so distinct CDR3 sequences, around 5.5% of them singletons. All unsorted peripheral T cells were captured because whole blood was used without fractionation. This CDR3 region has 14 residues.

The sequencing input was blood. The chain carries TRBV21-1 and TRBJ2-3; the table names TRBD1, a call not compared with the DNA. TRBV21-1 is assigned pseudogene status. The receptor's source is an adult in good health. DNA for the CDR3: TGTGCCAGCAGCTCCGGGACTAGCACAGATACGCAGTATTTT. Translation: CASSSGTSTDTQYF.